The clone carrying this TCR beta chain has more than one count but fewer than ten. Antigen unknown. The CDR3 contains 18 residues. Trimming left V 2 bases short and J 0 bases short, with 17 bases between. Germline V gene sequence: CDR1 SNHLY, CDR2 FYNNEI. These data come from a study of T cell repertoires in cytomegalovirus infection. Overall study: Shared public TCR beta signatures pointed to both CMV infection and a matching HLA type.

Findings of the study overall: Predominance within the ex vivo response was attributable to HLA-C-restricted CMV-specific TCR beta clonotypes.

MiXCR was run by TCRdb on the reads, yielding one entry per CDR3 protein. The sample lists some 350,000 distinct CDR3 sequences; 15% to 20% were seen once. The chain has TRBV2 and TRBJ1-5; D not certain. This TCR was sampled from a human donor in good health (CMV status not recorded). Some clones in this sample may be carry-over from other donors' samples. The sample consisted of PBMCs. The CDR3: CASSELGQVFDSNQPQHF. The DNA of the CDR3 is TGTGCCAGCAGTGAACTGGGCCAGGTTTTTGATAGCAATCAGCCCCAGCATTTT.